This T cell receptor beta chain was sequenced during a study of cytomegalovirus exposure and HLA in healthy donors. As for the study in general: In terms of ancestry, the Caucasian-associated cluster contained 75% to 90% of the roughly 400 genotyped donors.

With 0 bases removed from V and 1 base from J, the gap between germline ends came to 6 bases. This CDR3 spans 14 amino acids. Germline V CDR1 and CDR2: LNHNV, YYDKDF (reference sequence). With 60 Vbeta and 13 Jbeta primers, the PCR was carried out. Sequencing used immunoSEQ multiplex PCR; TCRdb keeps in-frame clones, though not all of them. The sample lists 30,000 or so clones, roughly 60% occurring once. The source material was PBMCs. The receptor was derived from a man aged 50-59 years in good health and CMV-seropositive. The chain employs TRBV15 and TRBJ1-1; the D gene is possibly TRBD1 (5 bases). The CDR3 nucleotides are TGTGCCACCAGCAGAGATAGGGGGAACACTGAAGCTTTCTTT. This translates into CATSRDRGNTEAFF.